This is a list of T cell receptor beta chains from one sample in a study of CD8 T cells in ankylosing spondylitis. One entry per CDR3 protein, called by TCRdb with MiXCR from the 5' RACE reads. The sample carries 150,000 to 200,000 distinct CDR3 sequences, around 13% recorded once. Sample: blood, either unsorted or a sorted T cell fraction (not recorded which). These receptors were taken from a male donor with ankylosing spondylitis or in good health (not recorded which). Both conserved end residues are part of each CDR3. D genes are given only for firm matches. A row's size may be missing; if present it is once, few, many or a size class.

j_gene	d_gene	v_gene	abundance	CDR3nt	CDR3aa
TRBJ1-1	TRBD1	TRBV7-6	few	TGTGCCAGCAGCTTAGTGGGACAGGGGGCGGAAGCTTTCTTT	CASSLVGQGAEAFF
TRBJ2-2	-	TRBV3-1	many	TGTGCCAGCAGCCAAGGTCCGGCGACCACGAACACCGGGGAGCTGTTTTTT	CASSQGPATTNTGELFF
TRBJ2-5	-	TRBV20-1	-	TGCAGTGCAAACAGGGTAGGAGAGACCCAGTACTTC	CSANRVGETQYF
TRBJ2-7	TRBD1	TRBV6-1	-	TGTGCCAGCAGCCTGGAAACAGGGGTCAATGAGCAGTACTTC	CASSLETGVNEQYF
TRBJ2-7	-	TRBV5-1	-	TGCGCCAGCAGCTTGGCCGCGGACTACGAGCAGTACTTC	CASSLAADYEQYF
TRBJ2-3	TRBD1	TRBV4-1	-	TGCGCCAGCAGCCAAGAACACAGGGGGATGACAGATACGCAGTATTTT	CASSQEHRGMTDTQYF
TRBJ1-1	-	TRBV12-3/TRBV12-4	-	TGTGCCAGCAGGCTTCCTCTTGGGGTTCAAGCTTTCTTT	CASRLPLGVQAFF
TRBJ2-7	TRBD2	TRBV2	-	TGTGCCATCCCCGGCCTAGCGGACTCCTACGAGCAGTACTTC	CAIPGLADSYEQYF
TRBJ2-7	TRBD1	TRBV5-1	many	TGCGCCAGCACCGACAGGGCCTACGAGCAGTACTTC	CASTDRAYEQYF
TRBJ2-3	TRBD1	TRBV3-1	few	TGTGCCAGCAGCCAAGATGGGGGCTACCCAGGGGGTGATACGCAGTATTTT	CASSQDGGYPGGDTQYF
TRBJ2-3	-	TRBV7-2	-	TGTGCCAGCAGCTGGCTGAGGGGGAGCACAGATACGCAGTATTTT	CASSWLRGSTDTQYF
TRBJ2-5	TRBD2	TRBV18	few	TGTGCCAGCTCAATTCTCCGGGACTACCACCAAGAGACCCAGTACTTC	CASSILRDYHQETQYF
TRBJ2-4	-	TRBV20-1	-	TGCAGTGCCGCTCGAAACATTCAGTACTTC	CSAARNIQYF
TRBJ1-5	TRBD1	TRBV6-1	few	TGTGCCAGCAGTGAAGGGGACAGGGCCAATCAGCCCCAGCATTTT	CASSEGDRANQPQHF
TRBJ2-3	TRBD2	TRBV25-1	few	TGTGCCAGCAGTGACCTAGCGGGGATGTCAAACACAGATACGCAGTATTTT	CASSDLAGMSNTDTQYF
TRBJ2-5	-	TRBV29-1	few	TGCAGCGTTGAAGACGTCGGGCAGGTGGGCGTCGGGACCCAGTACTTC	CSVEDVGQVGVGTQYF
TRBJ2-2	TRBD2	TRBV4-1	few	TGCGCCAGCAGCCAAGTGGGAGGGCAGGTTCCCGGGGAGCTGTTTTTT	CASSQVGGQVPGELFF
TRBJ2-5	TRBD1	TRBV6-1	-	TGTGCCAGCAGTGAAGTTCTACAGGGGGCGAGTGGTCAAGAGACCCAGTACTTC	CASSEVLQGASGQETQYF
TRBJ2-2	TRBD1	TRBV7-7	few	TGTGCCAGCAGCTTAGCCCGACAGGGGCCCGGGGAGCTGTTTTTT	CASSLARQGPGELFF
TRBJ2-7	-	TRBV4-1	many	TGCGCCAGCAGCCGGGGGCTGGGGTACGAGCAGTACTTC	CASSRGLGYEQYF
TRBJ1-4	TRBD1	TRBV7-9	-	TGTGCCAGCAGCCTCTACGATTTGGGACAGTTTAATGAAAAACTGTTTTTT	CASSLYDLGQFNEKLFF
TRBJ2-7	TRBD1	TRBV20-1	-	TGCAGTGCTAGACTATCCGGTGCGGACAGGGATACCTACGAGCAGTACTTC	CSARLSGADRDTYEQYF
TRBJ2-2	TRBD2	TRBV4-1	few	TGCGCCAGCAGCCAAGATGGGAGGGCCGGGGAGCTGTTTTTT	CASSQDGRAGELFF
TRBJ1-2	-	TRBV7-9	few	TGTGCCAGCGGTGGAAGGTCGAACTATGGCTACACCTTC	CASGGRSNYGYTF
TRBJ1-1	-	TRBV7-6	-	TGTGCCAGCAGCACCAGGGCCAACACTGAAGCTTTCTTT	CASSTRANTEAFF
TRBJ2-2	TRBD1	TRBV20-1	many	TGCAGTGCTAGAGAGGGGGACAGCGACACCGGGGAGCTGTTTTTT	CSAREGDSDTGELFF
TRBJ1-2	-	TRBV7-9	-	TGTGCCAGCAGCGGGGACGAGTATGGCTACACCTTC	CASSGDEYGYTF
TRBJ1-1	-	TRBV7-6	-	TGTGCCAGCAGCTTGAACAGCCTCCCGAACACTGAAGCTTTCTTT	CASSLNSLPNTEAFF
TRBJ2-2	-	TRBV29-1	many	TGCAGCGTGGGATTCCTCCGGAACACCGGGGAGCTGTTTTTT	CSVGFLRNTGELFF
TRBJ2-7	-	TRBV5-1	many	TGCGCCAGCAGCCGATTAGGGATCTCCTACGAGCAGTACTTC	CASSRLGISYEQYF
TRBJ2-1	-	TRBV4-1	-	TGCGCCAGCAGCCAAGAAATGTACAATGAGCAGTTCTTC	CASSQEMYNEQFF
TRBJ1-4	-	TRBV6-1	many	TGTGCCAGCAGTACCTTTCTCGTCAGTGAAAAACTGTTTTTT	CASSTFLVSEKLFF
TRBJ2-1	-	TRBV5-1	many	TGCGCCAGCACTGACAGGGAGGGAGGATACAATGAGCAGTTCTTC	CASTDREGGYNEQFF
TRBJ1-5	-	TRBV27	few	TGTGCCAGCGGCCGGGAGTTTCAGCCCCAGCATTTT	CASGREFQPQHF
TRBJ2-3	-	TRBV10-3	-	TGTGCCATCAGTGAGACGGACGGAATCACAGATACGCAGTATTTT	CAISETDGITDTQYF
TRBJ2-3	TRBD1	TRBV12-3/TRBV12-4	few	TGTGCCAGCAGTCCAAAGACAGGGAAAGATACGCAGTATTTT	CASSPKTGKDTQYF
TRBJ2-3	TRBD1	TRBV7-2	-	TGTGCCAGCAGCGGGGGACAGGGTGCAATCACAGATACGCAGTATTTT	CASSGGQGAITDTQYF
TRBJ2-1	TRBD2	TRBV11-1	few	TGTGCCAGCAGCTTTAAAACTAGCGGGGGGGCCCACAATGAGCAGTTCTTC	CASSFKTSGGAHNEQFF
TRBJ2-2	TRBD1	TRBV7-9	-	TGTGCCAGCCCGGGGTGGGACAGCCTCGGGGAGCTGTTTTTT	CASPGWDSLGELFF
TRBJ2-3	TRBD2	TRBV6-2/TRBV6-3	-	TGTGCCAGCAGTTACTCGCAGAGACTAGCGGGGGGAGGAGCAGATACGCAGTATTTT	CASSYSQRLAGGGADTQYF
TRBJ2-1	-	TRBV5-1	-	TGCGCCAGCCGGGCTCCCGTCCCACGGGGTTCCTACAATGAGCAGTTCTTC	CASRAPVPRGSYNEQFF
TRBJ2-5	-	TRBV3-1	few	TGTGCCAGCAGCCAAGAGTACGGGATGGGGCAAGAGACCCAGTACTTC	CASSQEYGMGQETQYF
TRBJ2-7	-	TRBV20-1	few	TGCAGTGCTAGAGCAATCGGCTCCTACGAGCAGTACTTC	CSARAIGSYEQYF
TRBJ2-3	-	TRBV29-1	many	TGCAGCGTGATAGGACCCACCTTCACAGATACGCAGTATTTT	CSVIGPTFTDTQYF
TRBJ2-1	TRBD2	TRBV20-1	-	TGCAGTGCTAGTACCCTAGCGGGCAAATACAATGAGCAGTTCTTC	CSASTLAGKYNEQFF
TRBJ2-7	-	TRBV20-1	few	TGCAGTGCTAGAGATCTCTTGGACTCCCTCTCCTACGAGCAGTACTTC	CSARDLLDSLSYEQYF
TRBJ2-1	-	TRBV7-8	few	TGTGCCAGCAGCTTAAACCTCCACTACAATGAGCAGTTCTTC	CASSLNLHYNEQFF
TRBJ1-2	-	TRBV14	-	TGTGCCAGCAGCCCCTACTCAGTCGGCTATGGCTACACCTTC	CASSPYSVGYGYTF
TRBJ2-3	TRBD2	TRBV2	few	TGTGCCAGCCTTTCTGCGGGGGATAGCACAGATACGCAGTATTTT	CASLSAGDSTDTQYF
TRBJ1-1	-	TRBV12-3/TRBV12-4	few	TGTGCCAGCAGGAACGATACGGACGAAGCTTTCTTT	CASRNDTDEAFF